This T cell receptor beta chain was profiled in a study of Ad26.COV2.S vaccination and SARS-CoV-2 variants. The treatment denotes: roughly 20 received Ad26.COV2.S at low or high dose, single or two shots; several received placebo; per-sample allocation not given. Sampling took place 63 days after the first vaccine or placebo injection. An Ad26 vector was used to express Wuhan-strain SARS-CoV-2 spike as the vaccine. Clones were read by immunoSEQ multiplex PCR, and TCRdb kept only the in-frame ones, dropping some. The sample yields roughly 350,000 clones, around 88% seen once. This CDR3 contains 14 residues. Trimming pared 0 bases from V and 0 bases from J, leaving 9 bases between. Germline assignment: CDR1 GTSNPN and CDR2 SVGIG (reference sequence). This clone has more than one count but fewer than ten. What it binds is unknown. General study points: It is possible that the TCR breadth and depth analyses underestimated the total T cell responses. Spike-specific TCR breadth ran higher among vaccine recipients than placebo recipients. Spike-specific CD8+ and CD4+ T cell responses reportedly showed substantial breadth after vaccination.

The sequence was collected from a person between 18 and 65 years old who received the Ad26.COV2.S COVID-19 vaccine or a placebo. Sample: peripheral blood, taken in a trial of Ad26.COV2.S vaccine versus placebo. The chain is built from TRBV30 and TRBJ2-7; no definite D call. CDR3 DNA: TGTGCCTGGAGTGTACAGTCATTCTCCTACGAGCAGTACTTC. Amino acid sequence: CAWSVQSFSYEQYF.